This T cell receptor beta chain was identified in a study of Graves' ophthalmopathy and Graves' hyperthyroidism. Looking at the study overall: Stable hyperthyroidism denotes an absence of ophthalmopathy throughout 18 months of follow-up.

Worth noting for this clonotype: Its antigen is unidentified.

In germline, CDR1 is SGHTA, CDR2 FQGNSA. V dropped 7 bases and J dropped 4 bases, with 14 bases sitting between them. This CDR3 has 13 residues. Diagnosis used clinical symptoms, serum thyroxine, TRAb, thyroid ultrasound and orbital computed tomography. From RNA, the CDR3 regions of TCR beta chains were amplified and sequenced. First-round RT-PCR with HTBI primers preceded a second-round multiplex PCR. TCRdb called the multiplex PCR reads again in MiXCR, with one record for every CDR3 protein. The table shows 450,000 to 600,000 distinct CDR3 sequences, with about 35% occurring only once. Study-level points and caveats: In predicting ophthalmopathy progression, the model reached roughly 69% sensitivity and roughly 74% specificity.

This chain connects TRBV7-2 to TRBJ2-7; the D gene could be TRBD1 or TRBD2 (7 bases each). Sequenced input: peripheral blood or thyroid tissue (not recorded which). This sequence was found in an adult man with Graves' hyperthyroidism. The CDR3 here is CASTPGGGYEQYF. The CDR3 DNA is TGTGCCAGCACCCCAGGGGGGGGGTACGAGCAGTACTTC.